This T cell receptor (beta chain) was identified in a study of T cells in tumors after PD-1 blockade. Turning to the study itself: No patient had prior checkpoint blockade, systemic immunosuppression, or radiotherapy within 4 weeks. Daily vismodegib 150 mg continued in a subset of anti-PD-1-treated patients.

Template: tumor biopsy or peripheral blood genomic DNA, roughly 550-6,500 ng per sample. Assay: immunoSEQ multiplex PCR; the TCRdb copy retains only in-frame clones and omits some. The sample yields tens of thousands of clones, 74% seen once. The CDR3 has 16 residues. Germline CDR1 LGHNA, CDR2 YNFKEQ. With V trimmed by 0 bases and J by 5 bases, 8 bases remained unmatched. The genes are TRBV4-2 and TRBJ2-5; 8 bases line up with TRBD2. The receptor's source is a human donor with basal cell carcinoma. The input for sequencing was PBMCs, taken after anti-PD-1 treatment. The CDR3 protein is CASSQDSSGGPETQYF. The CDR3 DNA reads as TGTGCCAGCAGCCAAGATTCCAGCGGGGGCCCGGAGACCCAGTACTTC.